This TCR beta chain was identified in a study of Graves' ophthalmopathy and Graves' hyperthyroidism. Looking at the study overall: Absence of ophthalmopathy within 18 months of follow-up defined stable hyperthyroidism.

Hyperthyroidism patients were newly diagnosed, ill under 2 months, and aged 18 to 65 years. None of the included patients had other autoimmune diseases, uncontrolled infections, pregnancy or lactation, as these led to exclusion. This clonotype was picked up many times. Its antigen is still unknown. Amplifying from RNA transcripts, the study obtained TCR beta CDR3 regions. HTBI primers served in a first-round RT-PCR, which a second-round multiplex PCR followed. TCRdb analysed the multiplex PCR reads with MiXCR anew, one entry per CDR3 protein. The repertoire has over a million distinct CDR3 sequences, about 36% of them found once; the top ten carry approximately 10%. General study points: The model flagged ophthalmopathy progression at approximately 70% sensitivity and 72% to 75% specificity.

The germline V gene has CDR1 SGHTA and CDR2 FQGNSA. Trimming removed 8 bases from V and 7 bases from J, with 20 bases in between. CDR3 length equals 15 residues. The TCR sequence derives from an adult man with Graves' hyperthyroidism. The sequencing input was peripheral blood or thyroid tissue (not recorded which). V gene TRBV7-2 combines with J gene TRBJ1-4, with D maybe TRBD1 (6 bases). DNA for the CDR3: TGTGCCAGCGGACTCTCGGGGGCGGCGGGTGAAAAACTGTTTTTT. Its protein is CASGLSGAAGEKLFF.